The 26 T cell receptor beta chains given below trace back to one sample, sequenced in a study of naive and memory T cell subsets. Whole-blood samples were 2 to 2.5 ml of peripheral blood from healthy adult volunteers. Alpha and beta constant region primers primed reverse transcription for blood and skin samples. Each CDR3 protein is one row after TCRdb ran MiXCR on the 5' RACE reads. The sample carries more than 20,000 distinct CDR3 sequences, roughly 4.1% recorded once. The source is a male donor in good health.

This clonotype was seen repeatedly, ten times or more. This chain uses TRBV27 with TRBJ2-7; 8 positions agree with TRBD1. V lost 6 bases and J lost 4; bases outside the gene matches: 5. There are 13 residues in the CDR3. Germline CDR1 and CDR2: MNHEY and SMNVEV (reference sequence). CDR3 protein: CASSADRGYEQYF. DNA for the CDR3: TGTGCCAGCAGCGCCGACAGGGGTTACGAGCAGTACTTC.

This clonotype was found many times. CDR3: CASSRRTGGKETQYF. CDR3 in DNA: TGTGCCAGCAGCCGAAGGACAGGGGGAAAAGAGACCCAGTACTTC. This rearrangement joins TRBV3-1 to TRBJ2-5; TRBD1 aligns across 10 bases. This CDR3 has 15 amino acids. Losses at the gene ends were 4 bases for V and 3 bases for J; bases not matched to a gene: 5. From germline, CDR1 is LGHDT and CDR2 YNNKEL (reference sequence).

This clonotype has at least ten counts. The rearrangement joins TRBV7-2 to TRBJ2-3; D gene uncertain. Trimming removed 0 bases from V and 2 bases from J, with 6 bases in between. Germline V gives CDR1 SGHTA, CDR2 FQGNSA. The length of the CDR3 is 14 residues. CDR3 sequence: CASSLAGNTDTQYF. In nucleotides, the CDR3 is TGTGCCAGCAGCTTAGCGGGCAACACAGATACGCAGTATTTT. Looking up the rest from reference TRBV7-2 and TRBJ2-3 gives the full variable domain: GAGVSQSPSNKVTEKGKDVELRCDPISGHTALYWYRQSLGQGLEFLIYFQGNSAPDKSGLPSDRFSAERTGGSVSTLTIQRTQQEDSAVYLCASSLAGNTDTQYFGPGTRLTVL.

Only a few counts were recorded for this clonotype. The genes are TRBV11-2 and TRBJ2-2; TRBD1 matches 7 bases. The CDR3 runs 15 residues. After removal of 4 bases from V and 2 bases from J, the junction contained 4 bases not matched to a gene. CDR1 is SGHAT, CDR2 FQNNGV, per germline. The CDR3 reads CASSSRGINTGELFF. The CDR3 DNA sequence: TGTGCCAGCAGCTCCAGGGGGATCAACACCGGGGAGCTGTTTTTT. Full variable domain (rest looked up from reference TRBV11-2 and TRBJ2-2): EAGVAQSPRYKIIEKRQSVAFWCNPISGHATLYWYQQILGQGPKLLIQFQNNGVVDDSQLPKDRFSAERLKGVDSTLKIQPAKLEDSAVYLCASSSRGINTGELFFGEGSRLTVL.

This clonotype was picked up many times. The CDR3 reads CASSPERGGSSSGNTIYF. The CDR3 DNA reads TGTGCCAGCAGTCCTGAGCGTGGAGGGTCTTCTTCTGGAAACACCATATATTTT. The chain uses TRBV12-3 or TRBV12-4 and TRBJ1-3; D ambiguous. The CDR3 has 18 residues. Trimming left V 5 bases short and J 1 base short, with 21 bases between.

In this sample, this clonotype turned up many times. The CDR3 DNA reads as TGTGCCAGCAGCTTTTGGGGGGAGTACGAGCAGTACTTC. Protein sequence: CASSFWGEYEQYF. The V and J genes are TRBV13 and TRBJ2-7, with TRBD2 as a possible D gene (6 bases). Germline V gene lookup returns CDR1 PRHDT and CDR2 FYEKMQ (reference sequence). V lost 3 bases to trimming and J lost 4 bases, with 10 bases between them. The CDR3 consists of 13 residues.

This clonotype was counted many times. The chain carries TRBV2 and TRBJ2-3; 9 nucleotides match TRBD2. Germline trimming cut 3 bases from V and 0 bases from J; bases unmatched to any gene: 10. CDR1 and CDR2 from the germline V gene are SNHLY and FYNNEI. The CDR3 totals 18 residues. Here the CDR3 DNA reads TGTGCCAGCAGTGAGAGACTAGCGGCTGACTATAGCACAGATACGCAGTATTTT. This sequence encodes CASSERLAADYSTDTQYF.

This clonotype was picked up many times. CDR3 bases: TGTGCCAGCAGTTTAGACCTAGTTTCCTACAATGAGCAGTTCTTC. Translation: CASSLDLVSYNEQFF. The chain joins TRBV12-3 or TRBV12-4 to TRBJ2-1; no clear D gene. There are 15 residues in the CDR3. Trimming removed 1 base from V and 1 base from J, with 8 bases in between.

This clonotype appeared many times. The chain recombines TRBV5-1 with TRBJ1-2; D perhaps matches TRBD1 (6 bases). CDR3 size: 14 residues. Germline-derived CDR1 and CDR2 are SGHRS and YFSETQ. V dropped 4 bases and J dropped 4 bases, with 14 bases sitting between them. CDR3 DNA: TGCGCCAGCAGCCCGGAAACAGGGATCTATGGCTACACCTTC. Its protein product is CASSPETGIYGYTF.

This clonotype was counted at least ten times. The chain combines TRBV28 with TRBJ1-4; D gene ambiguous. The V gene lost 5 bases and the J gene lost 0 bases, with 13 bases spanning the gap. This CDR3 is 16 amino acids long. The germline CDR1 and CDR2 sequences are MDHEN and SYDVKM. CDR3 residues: CASSPPGSATNEKLFF. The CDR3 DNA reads TGTGCCAGCAGTCCCCCCGGGAGCGCAACTAATGAAAAACTGTTTTTT.

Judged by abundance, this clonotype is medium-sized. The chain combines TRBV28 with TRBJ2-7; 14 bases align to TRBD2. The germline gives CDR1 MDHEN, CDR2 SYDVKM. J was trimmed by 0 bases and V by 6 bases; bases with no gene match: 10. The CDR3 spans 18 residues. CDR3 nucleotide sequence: TGTGCCAGCAGAAACCGACTAGCGGGAGGGCCCGGCTCCTACGAGCAGTACTTC. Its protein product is CASRNRLAGGPGSYEQYF. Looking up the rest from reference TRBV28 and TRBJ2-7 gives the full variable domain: DVKVTQSSRYLVKRTGEKVFLECVQDMDHENMFWYRQDPGLGLRLIYFSYDVKMKEKGDIPEGYSVSREKKERFSLILESASTNQTSMYLCASRNRLAGGPGSYEQYFGPGTRLTVT.

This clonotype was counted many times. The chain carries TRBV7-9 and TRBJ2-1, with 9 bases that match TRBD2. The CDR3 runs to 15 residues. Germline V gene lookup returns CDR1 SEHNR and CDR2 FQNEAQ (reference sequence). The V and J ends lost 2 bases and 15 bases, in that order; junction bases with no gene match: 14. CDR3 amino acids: CASSLLLAGAVSPFF. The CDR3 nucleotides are TGTGCCAGCAGCTTACTTTTAGCGGGAGCAGTTTCCCCGTTCTTC. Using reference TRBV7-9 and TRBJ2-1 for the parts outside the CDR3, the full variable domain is DTGVSQNPRHKITKRGQNVTFRCDPISEHNRLYWYRQTLGQGPEFLTYFQNEAQLEKSRLLSDRFSAERPKGSFSTLEIQRTEQGDSAMYLCASSLLLAGAVSPFFGPGTRLTVL.

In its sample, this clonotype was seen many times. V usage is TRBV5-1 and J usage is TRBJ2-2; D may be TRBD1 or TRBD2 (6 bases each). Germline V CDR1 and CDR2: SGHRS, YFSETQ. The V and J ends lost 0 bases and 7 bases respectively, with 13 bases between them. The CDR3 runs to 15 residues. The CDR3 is CASSLVPGAGGELFF. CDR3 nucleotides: TGCGCCAGCAGCTTGGTGCCGGGGGCCGGCGGGGAGCTGTTTTTT.

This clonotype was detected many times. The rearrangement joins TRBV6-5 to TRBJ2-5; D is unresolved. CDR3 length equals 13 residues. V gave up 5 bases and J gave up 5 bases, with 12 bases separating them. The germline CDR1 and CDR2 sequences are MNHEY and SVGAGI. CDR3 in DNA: TGTGCCAGCAGTGCCTTAGTACCGGAGACCCAGTACTTC. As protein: CASSALVPETQYF.

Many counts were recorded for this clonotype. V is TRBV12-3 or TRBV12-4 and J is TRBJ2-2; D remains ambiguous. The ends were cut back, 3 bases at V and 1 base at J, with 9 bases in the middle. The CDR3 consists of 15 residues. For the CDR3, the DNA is TGTGCCAGCAGTTTTGGTTGGATGAACACCGGGGAGCTGTTTTTT. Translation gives CASSFGWMNTGELFF.

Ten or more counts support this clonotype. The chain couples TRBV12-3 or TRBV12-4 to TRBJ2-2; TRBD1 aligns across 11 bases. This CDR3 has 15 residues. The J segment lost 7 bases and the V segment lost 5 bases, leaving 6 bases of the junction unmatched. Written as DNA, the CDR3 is TGTGCCAGCAGTCCGCGGGACAGGGGGAACGGGGAGCTGTTTTTT. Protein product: CASSPRDRGNGELFF.

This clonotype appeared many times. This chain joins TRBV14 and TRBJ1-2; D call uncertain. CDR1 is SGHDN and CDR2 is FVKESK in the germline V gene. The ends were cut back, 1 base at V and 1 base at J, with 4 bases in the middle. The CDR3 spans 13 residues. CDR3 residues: CASSQGFNYGYTF. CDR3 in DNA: TGTGCCAGCAGCCAAGGGTTTAACTATGGCTACACCTTC. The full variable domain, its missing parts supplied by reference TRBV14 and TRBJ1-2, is EAGVTQFPSHSVIEKGQTVTLRCDPISGHDNLYWYRRVMGKEIKFLLHFVKESKQDESGMPNNRFLAERTGGTYSTLKVQPAELEDSGVYFCASSQGFNYGYTFGSGTRLTVV.

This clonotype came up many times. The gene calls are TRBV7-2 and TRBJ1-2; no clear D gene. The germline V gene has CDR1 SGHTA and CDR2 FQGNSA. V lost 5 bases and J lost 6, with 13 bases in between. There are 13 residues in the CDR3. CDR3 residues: CASSTYSGDGYTF. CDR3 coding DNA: TGTGCCAGCAGCACATACAGTGGGGATGGCTACACCTTC. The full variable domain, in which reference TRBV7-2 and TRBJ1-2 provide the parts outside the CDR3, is GAGVSQSPSNKVTEKGKDVELRCDPISGHTALYWYRQSLGQGLEFLIYFQGNSAPDKSGLPSDRFSAERTGGSVSTLTIQRTQQEDSAVYLCASSTYSGDGYTFGSGTRLTVV.

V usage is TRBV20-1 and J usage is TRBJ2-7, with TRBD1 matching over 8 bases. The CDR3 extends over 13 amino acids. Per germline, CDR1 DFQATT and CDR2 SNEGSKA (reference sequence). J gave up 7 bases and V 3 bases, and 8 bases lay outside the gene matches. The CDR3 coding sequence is TGCAGTGCTAGGCGGCAGGGGGCCGAGGAGCAGTACTTC. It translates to CSARRQGAEEQYF.

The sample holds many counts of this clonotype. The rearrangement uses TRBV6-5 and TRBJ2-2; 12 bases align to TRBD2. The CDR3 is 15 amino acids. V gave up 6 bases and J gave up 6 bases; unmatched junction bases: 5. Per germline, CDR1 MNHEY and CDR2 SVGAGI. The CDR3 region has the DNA TGTGCCAGCAGCCTAGCGGGAGGGCGGTCCGGGGAGCTGTTTTTT. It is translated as CASSLAGGRSGELFF.

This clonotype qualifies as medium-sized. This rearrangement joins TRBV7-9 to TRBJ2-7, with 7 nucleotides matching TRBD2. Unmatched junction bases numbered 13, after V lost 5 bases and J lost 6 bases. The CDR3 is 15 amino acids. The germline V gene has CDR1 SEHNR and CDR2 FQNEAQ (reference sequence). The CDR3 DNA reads TGTGCCAGCAGCCTTCATGTGGGAGGGCCCGGCGAGCAGTACTTC. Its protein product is CASSLHVGGPGEQYF.

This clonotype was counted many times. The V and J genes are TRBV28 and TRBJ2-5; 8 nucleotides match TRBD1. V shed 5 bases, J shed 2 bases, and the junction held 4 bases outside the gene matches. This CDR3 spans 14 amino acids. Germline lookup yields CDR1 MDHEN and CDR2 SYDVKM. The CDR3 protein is CASSRDRRQETQYF. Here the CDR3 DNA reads TGTGCCAGCAGTCGGGACAGGAGACAAGAGACCCAGTACTTC.

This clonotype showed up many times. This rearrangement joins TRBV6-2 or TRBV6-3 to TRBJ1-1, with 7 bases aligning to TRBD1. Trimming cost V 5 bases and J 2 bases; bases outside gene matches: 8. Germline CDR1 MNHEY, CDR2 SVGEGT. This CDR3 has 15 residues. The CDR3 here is CASSADGTANTEAFF. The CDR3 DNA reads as TGTGCCAGCAGTGCTGACGGGACAGCAAACACTGAAGCTTTCTTT.

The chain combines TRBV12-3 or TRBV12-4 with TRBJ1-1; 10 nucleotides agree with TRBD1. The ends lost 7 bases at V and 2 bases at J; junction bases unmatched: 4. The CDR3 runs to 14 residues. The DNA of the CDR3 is TGTGCCAGCACCTGGACAGGGGGAAACACTGAAGCTTTCTTT. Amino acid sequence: CASTWTGGNTEAFF.

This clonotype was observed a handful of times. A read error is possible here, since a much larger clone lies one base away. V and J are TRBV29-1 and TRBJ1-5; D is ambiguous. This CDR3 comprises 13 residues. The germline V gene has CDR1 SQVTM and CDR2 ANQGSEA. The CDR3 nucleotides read TGCAGCGTTGCATACGATAGCAATCAGCCCCAGAATTTT. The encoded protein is CSVAYDSNQPQNF.

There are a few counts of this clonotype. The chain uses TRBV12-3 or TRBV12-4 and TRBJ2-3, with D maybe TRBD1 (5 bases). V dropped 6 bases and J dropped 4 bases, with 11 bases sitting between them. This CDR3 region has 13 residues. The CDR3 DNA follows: TGTGCCAGCAGGCAGGGTAGGGCAGATACGCAGTATTTT. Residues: CASRQGRADTQYF.